This record concerns one TCR beta chain sequence. Profiled with immunoSEQ multiplex PCR; TCRdb holds only in-frame clones, not every one. The sample yields around 100,000 clones, roughly 88% seen once. This sample was included in a study of control samples from healthy donors and cancer patients. The CDR3 consists of 18 residues. In germline, CDR1 is LNHDA, CDR2 SQIVND (reference sequence). The J segment lost 6 bases and the V segment lost 1 base, leaving 13 bases of the junction unmatched. Sequenced input: blood. The chain carries TRBV19 and TRBJ2-2; 8 bases agree with TRBD2. The clonotype was recovered from a man in his thirties or forties in good health. The CDR3 DNA sequence: TGTGCCAGTAGTATAGGTCCCAGCGGGAGTTGGATGGCCGGGGAGCTGTTTTTT. Translated, it gives CASSIGPSGSWMAGELFF.